Following are 8 T cell receptor beta chains from one sample sequenced in a study of cytomegalovirus exposure and HLA in healthy donors. Primers included in the PCR were 60 Vbeta and 13 Jbeta primers. Data came from immunoSEQ multiplex PCR; TCRdb stores just in-frame clones and leaves some out. The sample holds over 150,000 clones, around 85% seen once. Sequencing input: PBMCs. The source of these receptors is a human donor in good health.

This sequence joins TRBV6-1 and TRBJ1-6; 9 bases are shared with TRBD1. The CDR3 has 17 residues. V trimming: 4 bases; J trimming: 7 bases; junction bases outside the gene matches: 11. CDR1 is MNHNS and CDR2 is SASEGT in the germline V gene. CDR3 region: CASSVLGYGTGNSPLHF. The CDR3 DNA follows: TGTGCCAGCAGTGTATTGGGATACGGGACAGGGAATTCACCCCTCCACTTT.

A single count supports this clone. This rearrangement joins TRBV5-6 to TRBJ2-3, with 8 bases fitting TRBD2. Per germline, CDR1 SGHDT and CDR2 YYEEEE. The CDR3 contains 16 residues. Unmatched junction bases numbered 11, after V lost 4 bases and J lost 4 bases. CDR3 in amino acids: CASSPKTGGRADTQYF. The CDR3 coding sequence is TGTGCCAGCAGCCCTAAGACGGGGGGGCGGGCAGATACGCAGTATTTT.

The rearrangement joins TRBV29-1 to TRBJ2-7; 8 nucleotides line up with TRBD1. V shed 5 bases, J shed 7 bases, and the junction held 7 bases outside the gene matches. The CDR3 is 12 amino acids. Germline CDR1 is SQVTM and CDR2 is ANQGSEA. CDR3 amino acids: CSVRQGAGEQYF. In DNA, the CDR3 is TGCAGCGTTCGTCAGGGGGCGGGGGAGCAGTACTTC.

The chain uses TRBV4-3 and TRBJ2-1, with TRBD1 identical over 9 bases. This CDR3 is 15 amino acids long. Trimming removed 2 bases from V and 4 bases from J; junction bases left unmatched: 3. CDR1 LGHNA and CDR2 YSLEER come from the germline V gene. As DNA, the CDR3 is TGCGCCAGCAGCCAACGACAGGGGGTATACAATGAGCAGTTCTTC. This gives the protein CASSQRQGVYNEQFF.

The rearrangement joins TRBV27 to TRBJ2-6, with D possibly being TRBD2 (5 bases). Trimming took off 8 bases at V and 0 bases at J, with 11 bases between the two ends. CDR3 length: 15 residues. Looked up from germline, CDR1 is MNHEY and CDR2 is SMNVEV (reference sequence). The CDR3 coding sequence is TGTGCCAGCCGACTACTGGTCTCTGGGGCCAACGTCCTGACTTTC. It encodes CASRLLVSGANVLTF.

The chain links TRBV6-6 to TRBJ1-1, with a weak D call TRBD1 (6 bases). V lost 5 bases to trimming and J lost 4 bases, with 11 bases between them. Germline lookup yields CDR1 MNHNY and CDR2 SVGAGI (reference sequence). This CDR3 is 13 amino acids long. For the CDR3, the DNA is TGTGCCAGCAGTCCTACAGGGTCCACTGAAGCTTTCTTT. Protein: CASSPTGSTEAFF.

V gene TRBV4-1 combines with J gene TRBJ1-1; D is perhaps TRBD1 (5 bases). Trimming cost V 3 bases and J 2 bases, with 7 bases left between them. The V gene's germline CDR1 is MGHRA and CDR2 YSYEKL. The CDR3 is 13 amino acids. The CDR3 region has the DNA TGCGCCAGCAGCCACAGGGTTAACACTGAAGCTTTCTTT. As protein: CASSHRVNTEAFF.

This clone was seen just once. The chain combines TRBV27 with TRBJ1-2, with TRBD1 as a possible D gene (5 bases). CDR1 and CDR2 (germline): MNHEY, SMNVEV (reference sequence). The CDR3 is 15 residues long. V was cut by 10 bases and J by 4 bases, with 22 bases left in between. The CDR3, as DNA: TGTGCCAACCTTTCCCGTCAGGGAAAGGGCTATGGCTACACCTTC. It translates to CANLSRQGKGYGYTF.